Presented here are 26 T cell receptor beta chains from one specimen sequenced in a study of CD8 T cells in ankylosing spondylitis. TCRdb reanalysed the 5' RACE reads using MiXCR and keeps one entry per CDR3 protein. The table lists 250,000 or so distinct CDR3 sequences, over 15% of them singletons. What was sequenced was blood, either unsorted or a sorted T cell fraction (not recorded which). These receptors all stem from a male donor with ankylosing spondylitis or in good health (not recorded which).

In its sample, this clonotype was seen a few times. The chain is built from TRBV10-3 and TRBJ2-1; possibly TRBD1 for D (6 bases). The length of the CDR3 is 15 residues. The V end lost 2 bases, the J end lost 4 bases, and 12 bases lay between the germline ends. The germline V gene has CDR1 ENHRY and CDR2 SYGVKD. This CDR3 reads CAISEPGHAYNEQFF. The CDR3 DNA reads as TGTGCCATCAGTGAGCCGGGACACGCGTACAATGAGCAGTTCTTC.

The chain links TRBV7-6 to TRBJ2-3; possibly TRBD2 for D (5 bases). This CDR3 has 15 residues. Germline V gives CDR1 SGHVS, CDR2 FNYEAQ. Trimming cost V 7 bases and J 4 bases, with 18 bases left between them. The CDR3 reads CASTQLPDLPDTQYF. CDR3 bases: TGTGCCAGCACCCAACTCCCGGACTTACCAGATACGCAGTATTTT. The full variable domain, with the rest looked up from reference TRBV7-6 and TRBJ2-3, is GAGVSQSPRYKVTKRGQDVALRCDPISGHVSLYWYRQALGQGPEFLTYFNYEAQQDKSGLPNDRFSAERPEGSISTLTIQRTEQRDSAMYRCASTQLPDLPDTQYFGPGTRLTVL.

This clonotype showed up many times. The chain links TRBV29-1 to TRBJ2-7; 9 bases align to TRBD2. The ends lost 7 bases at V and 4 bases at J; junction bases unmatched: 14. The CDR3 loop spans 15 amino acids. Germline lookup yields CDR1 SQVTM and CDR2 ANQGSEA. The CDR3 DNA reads TGCAGCGCCCTGAGGGCTAGCGGGAATTTTTACGAGCAGTACTTC. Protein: CSALRASGNFYEQYF.

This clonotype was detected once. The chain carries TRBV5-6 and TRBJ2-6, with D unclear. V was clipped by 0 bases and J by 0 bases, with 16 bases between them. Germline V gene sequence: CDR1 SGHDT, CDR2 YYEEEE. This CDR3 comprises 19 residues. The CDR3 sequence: CASSLGAYDVTSGANVLTF. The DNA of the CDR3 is TGTGCCAGCAGCTTGGGGGCCTACGACGTAACCTCTGGGGCCAACGTCCTGACTTTC.

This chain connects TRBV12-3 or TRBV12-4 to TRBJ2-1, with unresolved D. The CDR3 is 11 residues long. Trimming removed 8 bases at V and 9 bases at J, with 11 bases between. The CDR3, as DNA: TGTGCCAGCGTGGGGTTGGGTGAGCAGTTCTTC. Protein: CASVGLGEQFF.

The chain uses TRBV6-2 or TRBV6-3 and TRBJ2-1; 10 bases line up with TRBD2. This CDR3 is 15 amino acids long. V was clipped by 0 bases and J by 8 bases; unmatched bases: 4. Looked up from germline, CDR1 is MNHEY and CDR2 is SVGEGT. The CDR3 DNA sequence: TGTGCCAGCAGTTACTCCGGGACTAGCGAAGATGAGCAGTTCTTC. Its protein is CASSYSGTSEDEQFF.

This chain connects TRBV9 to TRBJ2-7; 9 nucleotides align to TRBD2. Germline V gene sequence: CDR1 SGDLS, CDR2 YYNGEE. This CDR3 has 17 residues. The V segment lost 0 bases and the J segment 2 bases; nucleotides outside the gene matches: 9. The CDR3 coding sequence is TGTGCCAGCAGCGTAGGAACTAGCGGGTGGAGTACCTACGAGCAGTACTTC. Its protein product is CASSVGTSGWSTYEQYF.

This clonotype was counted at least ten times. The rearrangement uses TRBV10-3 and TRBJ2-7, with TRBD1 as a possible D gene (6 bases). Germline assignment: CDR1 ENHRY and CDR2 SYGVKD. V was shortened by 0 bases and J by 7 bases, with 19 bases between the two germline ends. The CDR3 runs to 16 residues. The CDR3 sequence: CAISESTRGPLEEQYF. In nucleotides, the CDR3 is TGTGCCATCAGTGAGTCGACCAGGGGACCCCTAGAAGAGCAGTACTTC.

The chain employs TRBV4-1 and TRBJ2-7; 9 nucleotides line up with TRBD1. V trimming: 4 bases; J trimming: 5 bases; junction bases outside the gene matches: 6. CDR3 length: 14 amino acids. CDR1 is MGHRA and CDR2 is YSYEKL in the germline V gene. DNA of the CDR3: TGCGCCAGCAGCCGAGGGACAGGGTATGACGAGCAGTACTTC. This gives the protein CASSRGTGYDEQYF.

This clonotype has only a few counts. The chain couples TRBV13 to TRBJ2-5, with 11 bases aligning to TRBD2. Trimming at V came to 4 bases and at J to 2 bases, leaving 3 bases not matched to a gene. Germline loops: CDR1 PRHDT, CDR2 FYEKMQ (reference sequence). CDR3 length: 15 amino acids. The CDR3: CASSYGTSGQETQYF. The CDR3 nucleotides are TGTGCCAGCAGCTATGGGACTAGCGGACAAGAGACCCAGTACTTC.

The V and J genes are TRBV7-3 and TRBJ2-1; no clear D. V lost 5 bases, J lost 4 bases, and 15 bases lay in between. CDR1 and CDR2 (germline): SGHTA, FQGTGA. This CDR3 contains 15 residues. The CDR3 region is CASSENFPPYNEQFF. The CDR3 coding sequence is TGTGCCAGCAGCGAAAACTTCCCCCCGTACAATGAGCAGTTCTTC.

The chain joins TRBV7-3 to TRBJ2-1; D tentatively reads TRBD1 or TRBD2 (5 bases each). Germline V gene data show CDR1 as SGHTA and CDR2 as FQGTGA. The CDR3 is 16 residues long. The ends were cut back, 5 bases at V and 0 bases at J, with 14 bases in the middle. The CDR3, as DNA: TGTGCCAGCAGCCCGACGGGGACGGGCTCCTACAATGAGCAGTTCTTC. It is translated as CASSPTGTGSYNEQFF.

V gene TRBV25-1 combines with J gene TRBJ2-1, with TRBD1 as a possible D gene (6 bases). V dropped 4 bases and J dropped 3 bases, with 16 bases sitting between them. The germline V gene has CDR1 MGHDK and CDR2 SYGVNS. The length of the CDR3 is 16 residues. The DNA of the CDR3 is TGTGCCAGCAGTGGCCCGACAGGTTTTATCTACAATGAGCAGTTCTTC. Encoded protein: CASSGPTGFIYNEQFF.

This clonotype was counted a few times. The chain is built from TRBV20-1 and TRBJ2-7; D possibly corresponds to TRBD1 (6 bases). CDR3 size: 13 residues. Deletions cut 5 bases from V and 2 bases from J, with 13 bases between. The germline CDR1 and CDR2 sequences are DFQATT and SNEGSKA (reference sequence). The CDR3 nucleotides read TGCAGTGCTTCTACCCCAGGGGCCTACGAGCAGTACTTC. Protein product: CSASTPGAYEQYF.

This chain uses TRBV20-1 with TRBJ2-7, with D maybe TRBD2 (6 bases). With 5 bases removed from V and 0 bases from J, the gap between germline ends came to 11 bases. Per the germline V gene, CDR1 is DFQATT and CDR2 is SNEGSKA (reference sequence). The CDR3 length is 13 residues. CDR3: CSARTTSSYEQYF. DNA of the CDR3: TGCAGTGCTCGCACGACTAGCTCCTACGAGCAGTACTTC.

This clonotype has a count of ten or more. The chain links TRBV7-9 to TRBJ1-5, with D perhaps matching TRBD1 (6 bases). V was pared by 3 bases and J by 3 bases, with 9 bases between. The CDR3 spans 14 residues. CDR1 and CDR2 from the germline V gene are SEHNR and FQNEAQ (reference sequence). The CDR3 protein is CASSLGGPNQPQHF. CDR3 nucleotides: TGTGCCAGCAGCTTGGGGGGGCCCAATCAGCCCCAGCATTTT.

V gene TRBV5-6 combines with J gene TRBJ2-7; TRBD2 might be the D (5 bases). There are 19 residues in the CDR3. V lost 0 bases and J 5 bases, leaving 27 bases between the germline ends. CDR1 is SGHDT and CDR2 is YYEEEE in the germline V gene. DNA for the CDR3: TGTGCCAGCAGCTTGGCCCCGGGAATGAGCGTAACATCTGGGGACGAGCAGTACTTC. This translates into CASSLAPGMSVTSGDEQYF. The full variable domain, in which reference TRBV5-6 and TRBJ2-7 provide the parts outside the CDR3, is DAGVTQSPTHLIKTRGQQVTLRCSPKSGHDTVSWYQQALGQGPQFIFQYYEEEERQRGNFPDRFSGHQFPNYSSELNVNALLLGDSALYLCASSLAPGMSVTSGDEQYFGPGTRLTVT.

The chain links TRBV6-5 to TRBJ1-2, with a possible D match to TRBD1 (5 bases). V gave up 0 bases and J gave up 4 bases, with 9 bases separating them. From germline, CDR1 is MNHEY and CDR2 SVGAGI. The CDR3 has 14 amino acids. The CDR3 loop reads CASSYSEGFYGYTF. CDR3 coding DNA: TGTGCCAGCAGTTACTCGGAGGGGTTCTATGGCTACACCTTC.

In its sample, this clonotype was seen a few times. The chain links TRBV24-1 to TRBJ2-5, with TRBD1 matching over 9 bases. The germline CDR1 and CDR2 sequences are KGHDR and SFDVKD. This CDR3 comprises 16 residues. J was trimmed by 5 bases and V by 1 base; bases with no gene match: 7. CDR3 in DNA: TGTGCCACCAGTGATTTCACAACAGGGGGCTTGGAGACCCAGTACTTC. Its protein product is CATSDFTTGGLETQYF.

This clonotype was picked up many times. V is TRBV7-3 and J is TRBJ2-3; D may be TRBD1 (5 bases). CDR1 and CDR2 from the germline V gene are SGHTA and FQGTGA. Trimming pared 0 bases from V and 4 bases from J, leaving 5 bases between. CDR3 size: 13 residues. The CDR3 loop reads CASSLTGPDTQYF. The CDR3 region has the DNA TGTGCCAGCAGCTTAACGGGGCCAGATACGCAGTATTTT.

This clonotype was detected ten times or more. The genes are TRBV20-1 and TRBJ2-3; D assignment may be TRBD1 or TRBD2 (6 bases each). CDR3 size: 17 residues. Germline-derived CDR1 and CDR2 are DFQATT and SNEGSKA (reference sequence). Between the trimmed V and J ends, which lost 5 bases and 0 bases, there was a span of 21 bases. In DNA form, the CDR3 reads TGCAGTGCTGGCCATCCCGGGGGCGGCTCTAGCACAGATACGCAGTATTTT. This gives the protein CSAGHPGGGSSTDTQYF.

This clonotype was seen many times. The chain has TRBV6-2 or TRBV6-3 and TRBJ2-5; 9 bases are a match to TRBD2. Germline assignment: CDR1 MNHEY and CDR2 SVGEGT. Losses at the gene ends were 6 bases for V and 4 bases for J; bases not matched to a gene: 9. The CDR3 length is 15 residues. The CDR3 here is CASRTGTSFTETQYF. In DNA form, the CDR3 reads TGTGCCAGCAGGACCGGGACTAGCTTTACAGAGACCCAGTACTTC.

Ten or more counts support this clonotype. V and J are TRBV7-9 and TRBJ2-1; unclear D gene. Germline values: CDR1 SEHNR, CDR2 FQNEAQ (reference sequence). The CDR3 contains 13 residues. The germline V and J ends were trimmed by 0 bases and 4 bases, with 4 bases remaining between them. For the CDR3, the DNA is TGTGCCAGCAGCTTAGCCATTTACAATGAGCAGTTCTTC. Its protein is CASSLAIYNEQFF.

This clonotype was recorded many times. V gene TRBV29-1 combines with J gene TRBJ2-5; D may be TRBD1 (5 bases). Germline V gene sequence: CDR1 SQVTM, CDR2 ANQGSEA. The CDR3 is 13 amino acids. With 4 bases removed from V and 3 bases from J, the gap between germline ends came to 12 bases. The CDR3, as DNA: TGCAGCGTTGTAGGGGTGTGGGAAGAGACCCAGTACTTC. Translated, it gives CSVVGVWEETQYF.

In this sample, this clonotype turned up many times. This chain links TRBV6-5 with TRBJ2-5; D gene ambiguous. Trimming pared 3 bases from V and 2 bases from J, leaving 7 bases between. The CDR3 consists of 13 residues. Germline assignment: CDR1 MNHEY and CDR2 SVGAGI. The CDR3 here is CASSYYEQETQYF. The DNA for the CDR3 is TGTGCCAGCAGTTATTACGAGCAAGAGACCCAGTACTTC.

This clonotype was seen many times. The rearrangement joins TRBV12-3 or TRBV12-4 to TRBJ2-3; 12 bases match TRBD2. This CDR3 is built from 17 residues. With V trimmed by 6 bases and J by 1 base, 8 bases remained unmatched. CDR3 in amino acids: CASSLLAGGPGTDTQYF. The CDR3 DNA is TGTGCCAGCAGCCTTCTAGCGGGAGGGCCTGGCACAGATACGCAGTATTTT.